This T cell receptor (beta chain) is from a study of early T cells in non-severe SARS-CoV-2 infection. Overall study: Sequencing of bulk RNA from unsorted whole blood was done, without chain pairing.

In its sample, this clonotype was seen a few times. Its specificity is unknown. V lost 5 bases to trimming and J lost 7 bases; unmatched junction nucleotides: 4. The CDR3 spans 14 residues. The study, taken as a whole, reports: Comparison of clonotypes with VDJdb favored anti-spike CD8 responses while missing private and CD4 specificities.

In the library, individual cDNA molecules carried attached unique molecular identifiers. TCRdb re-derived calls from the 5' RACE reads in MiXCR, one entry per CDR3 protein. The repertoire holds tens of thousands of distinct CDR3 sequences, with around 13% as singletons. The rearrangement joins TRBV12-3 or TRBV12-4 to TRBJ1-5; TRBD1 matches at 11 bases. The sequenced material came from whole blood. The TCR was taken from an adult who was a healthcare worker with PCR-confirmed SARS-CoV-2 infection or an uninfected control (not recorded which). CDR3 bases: TGTGCCAGCAGTCGGGACAGGGGGAGACAGCCCCAGCATTTT. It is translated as CASSRDRGRQPQHF.